What follows are 21 T cell receptor delta chains derived from one specimen sequenced in a study of gamma-delta chains in newborns, infants, children. TCRdb used CATT to re-call clones from the reads. The table has under 8,500 delta-chain clones, about 0.66% seen once; the top ten hold less than 20%. Input material: blood. The receptors were gathered from a child who was a newborn, infant or young child, either healthy, febrile or measles-vaccinated (not recorded which).

To note about this clone: Other DNA sequences in the sample encode the same CDR3. The chain carries TRDV3 and TRDJ2; D may be TRDD3 (6 bases). CDR3 size: 14 residues. The germline V and J ends were trimmed by 2 bases and 3 bases, with 13 bases remaining between them. The V gene's germline CDR1 is TVYSNPD and CDR2 GDNSRS (reference sequence). CDR3 sequence (DNA): TGTGCCTTTCCGGGATGGGGGGTGACAGCACAACTCTTCTTT. This sequence encodes CAFPGWGVTAQLFF.

This clone is labeled medium-sized (0.01 to 0.1%). Other DNA sequences in this sample translate to the same CDR3. V is TRDV2 and J is TRDJ3; 9 bases line up with TRDD3. Trimming took 0 bases from V and 0 from J; bases not matched to a gene: 5. This CDR3 is built from 19 residues. Looked up from germline, CDR1 is GEAIGNYY and CDR2 is EKD. CDR3 bases: TGTGCCTGTGACACCGTACTGGGGGAGAGCTCCTGGGACACCCGACAGATGTTTTTC. It yields the protein CACDTVLGESSWDTRQMFF.

By share of the sample, this clone is medium-sized. The chain is built from TRDV2 and TRDJ1; D is ambiguous. The CDR3 spans 16 residues. The germline V gene has CDR1 GEAIGNYY and CDR2 EKD. Trimming took off 1 base at V and 1 base at J, with 15 bases between the two ends. CDR3 DNA: TGTGCCTGTGACACAAGGATCTGGAGGGGCACCGATAAACTCATCTTT. It yields the protein CACDTRIWRGTDKLIF.

With regard to this clone: This DNA's translation and the protein TCRdb lists, from a much larger clone, do not match at residue 5, likely due to a read error; the protein shown is translated from the DNA. CDR3 nucleotide sequence: TGTGCCTGTGACATGCTGGGGGATACGCCTTGGGACACCCGACAGATGTTTTTC. Amino acid sequence: CACDMLGDTPWDTRQMFF. V and J are TRDV2 and TRDJ3; TRDD3 matches at 12 bases. After removal of 2 bases from V and 4 bases from J, the junction contained 5 bases not matched to a gene. This CDR3 has 18 residues. The germline V gene has CDR1 GEAIGNYY and CDR2 EKD.

This clone came up a few times. This DNA's translation differs at residue 6 from TCRdb's protein, which comes from a much larger clone; a read error is likely, and the protein shown is translated from the DNA. The CDR3 DNA reads TGTGCCTGTGACGAGGTGGGGGATACCTCTTTGTTGTCAGCACAACTCTTCTTT. Protein: CACDEVGDTSLLSAQLFF. This chain uses TRDV2 with TRDJ2; 10 bases are a match to TRDD3. This CDR3 contains 18 residues. V gave up 3 bases and J gave up 6 bases; unmatched junction bases: 15. The germline CDR1 and CDR2 sequences are GEAIGNYY and EKD.

A remark on this clone: This likely stems from a read error, as it lies one base from a far larger clone. Other DNA variants within this sample encode the same CDR3. This chain links TRDV2 with TRDJ2, with TRDD3 matching over 9 bases. CDR1 and CDR2 from the germline V gene are GEAIGNYY and EKD. This CDR3 comprises 14 residues. In DNA form, the CDR3 reads TGTGCCTGCGACATATGGGGGATAACAGCACAACTCTTCTTT. It is translated as CACDIWGITAQLFF.

This chain links TRDV2 with TRDJ2; TRDD3 agrees at 10 bases. Germline V gene lookup returns CDR1 GEAIGNYY and CDR2 EKD. The CDR3 contains 18 residues. V was pared by 1 base and J by 0 bases, with 7 bases of the junction left unmatched. The CDR3 coding sequence is TGTGCCTGTGACACTGTACTGGGGGATGTCGCTTTGACAGCACAACTCTTCTTT. Its protein is CACDTVLGDVALTAQLFF.

This clone counts as medium-sized. The sample holds other DNA sequences that translate to the same CDR3. The chain has TRDV2 and TRDJ2, with 12 bases lining up with TRDD3. V lost 3 bases and J lost 4; bases outside the gene matches: 8. Germline V gives CDR1 GEAIGNYY, CDR2 EKD. This CDR3 spans 17 amino acids. CDR3 in amino acids: CACDPITGGYRTAQLFF. DNA of the CDR3: TGTGCCTGTGACCCAATTACTGGGGGATACAGGACAGCACAACTCTTCTTT.

The sample holds a few counts of this clone. The TCRdb record carries a much larger clone's protein, which differs from this DNA's translation at residue 4; a read error is the likely cause, and the protein listed here is the DNA translation. The chain uses TRDV2 and TRDJ1; 9 bases are shared with TRDD3. This CDR3 is built from 14 residues. The V segment lost 5 bases and the J segment 4 bases; nucleotides outside the gene matches: 7. Germline V gene data show CDR1 as GEAIGNYY and CDR2 as EKD. CDR3 amino acids: CACGPLLGDDKLIF. The CDR3 DNA sequence: TGTGCCTGTGGCCCCCTACTGGGGGACGATAAACTCATCTTT.

This clone showed up many times. This chain uses TRDV3 with TRDJ3; the match to TRDD3 covers 11 bases. Germline assignment: CDR1 TVYSNPD and CDR2 GDNSRS (reference sequence). The J segment lost 0 bases and the V segment lost 4 bases, leaving 14 bases of the junction unmatched. This CDR3 is 20 amino acids long. The CDR3 nucleotides are TGTGCCTCCATTAAGTACTGGGGGATAGGCAGCTCCTGGGACACCCGACAGATGTTTTTC. Translated: CASIKYWGIGSSWDTRQMFF.

This clone turned up a few times. The protein in TCRdb stems from a much larger clone and differs at residue 8 from this DNA's translation, likely a read error; here the protein is translated from the DNA. The rearrangement joins TRDV2 to TRDJ3, with a weak D call TRDD3 (6 bases). The CDR3 has 19 amino acids. The ends were cut back, 0 bases at V and 2 bases at J, with 16 bases in the middle. CDR1 and CDR2 from the germline V gene are GEAIGNYY and EKD. CDR3 region: CACDTVGATLTWDTRQMFF. In nucleotides, the CDR3 is TGTGCCTGTGACACCGTGGGGGCTACGCTGACCTGGGACACCCGACAGATGTTTTTC.

Remarks on this clone: The protein TCRdb lists belongs to a much larger clone and differs from this DNA's translation at residue 4, which points to a read error; the protein shown is made from the DNA. The chain recombines TRDV2 with TRDJ3; 9 nucleotides line up with TRDD3. The CDR3 totals 18 residues. The J segment lost 0 bases and the V segment lost 6 bases, leaving 8 bases of the junction unmatched. Looked up from germline, CDR1 is GEAIGNYY and CDR2 is EKD. CDR3 loop: CACYLLGDRSWDTRQMFF. CDR3 sequence (DNA): TGTGCCTGTTACTTACTGGGGGACCGCTCCTGGGACACCCGACAGATGTTTTTC.

As for this clone: Mismatch with germline at one junction end may stem from a read error. The V call is TRDV2, the J call TRDJ3; D might be TRDD3 (5 bases). CDR1 GEAIGNYY and CDR2 EKD come from the germline V gene. CDR3 length: 18 amino acids. The CDR3 DNA follows: TGTGCCTGTGACACCGTGATGGGGAGCTCCTGGAACACCCGACAGATGTTTTTC. This translates into CACDTVMGSSWNTRQMFF.

Turning to this clone: A much larger clone differs by one base, so this may be a read error. The V call is TRDV2, the J call TRDJ3; a weak D match, TRDD3 (6 bases). V lost 0 bases and J 3 bases, leaving 11 bases between the germline ends. Germline values: CDR1 GEAIGNYY, CDR2 EKD. The CDR3 totals 17 residues. The CDR3 DNA is TGTGCCTGTGACACCGCTGGGGTCTTCTGGGACACCCGACAGATGTTTTTC. This encodes CACDTAGVFWDTRQMFF.

Relative to its sample, this clone is medium-sized. This CDR3 is also generated by other DNA sequences in the sample. The V gene is TRDV2, the J gene TRDJ3, with 10 bases lining up with TRDD3. The J segment lost 0 bases and the V segment lost 4 bases, leaving 5 bases of the junction unmatched. CDR1 GEAIGNYY and CDR2 EKD come from the germline V gene. The CDR3 has 18 residues. CDR3 residues: CACDLLGDSSWDTRQMFF. The CDR3 DNA is TGTGCCTGTGATTTGCTGGGGGATAGCTCCTGGGACACCCGACAGATGTTTTTC.

Regarding this clone: A read error likely explains why the TCRdb protein, taken from a much larger clone, differs from this DNA's translation at residue 4; the protein shown is translated from the DNA. This sequence joins TRDV2 and TRDJ3, with 13 bases that match TRDD3. Germline CDR1 GEAIGNYY, CDR2 EKD. The CDR3 covers 20 residues. Trimming took 5 bases from V and 0 from J; bases not matched to a gene: 9. CDR3 region: CACGKVLGDTLSWDTRQMFF. In nucleotides, the CDR3 is TGTGCCTGTGGCAAAGTACTGGGGGATACGCTCTCCTGGGACACCCGACAGATGTTTTTC.

Comment on this clone: The mismatch at residue 3 between this DNA's translation and the TCRdb protein of a much larger clone likely reflects a read error; the protein shown is translated from the DNA. J is TRDJ1 and V is TRDV2; 9 bases align to TRDD3. The length of the CDR3 is 14 residues. The germline CDR1 and CDR2 sequences are GEAIGNYY and EKD. This chain's CDR3 is CARDPILGEVKLIF. Here the CDR3 DNA reads TGTGCCCGTGACCCCATACTGGGGGAGGTTAAACTCATCTTT.

There are a few counts of this clone. TCRdb assigns this DNA the protein of a much larger clone, which departs from its translation at residue 10; this likely reflects a read error, and the protein shown comes from translating the DNA. J is TRDJ3 and V is TRDV2, with TRDD3 as a possible D gene (6 bases). Between the trimmed V and J ends, which lost 0 bases and 2 bases, there was a span of 13 bases. The germline CDR1 and CDR2 sequences are GEAIGNYY and EKD. There are 18 residues in the CDR3. This CDR3 reads CACDTVLGSPWDTRQMFF. For the CDR3, the DNA is TGTGCCTGTGACACCGTTCTGGGGAGCCCCTGGGACACCCGACAGATGTTTTTC.

This clone was picked up a small number of times. This sequence may be a read error, since a much larger clone differs from it by one base. Distinct nucleotide sequences in the sample also encode this CDR3. The V gene is TRDV2, the J gene TRDJ2, with D perhaps matching TRDD3 (6 bases). This CDR3 is built from 14 residues. CDR1 and CDR2 (germline): GEAIGNYY, EKD. Trimming removed 4 bases from V and 3 bases from J, with 11 bases in between. The DNA for the CDR3 is TGTGCCTGTGATACGTGGGATATGACAGCACAACTCTTCTTT. Its protein is CACDTWDMTAQLFF.

This clone was observed a few times. The protein held in TCRdb is that of a much larger clone and does not match this DNA's translation at residue 12, likely because of a read error; the protein shown is translated from the DNA. This chain uses TRDV2 with TRDJ3, with 11 bases matching TRDD3. The germline gives CDR1 GEAIGNYY, CDR2 EKD. This CDR3 contains 19 residues. CDR3 nucleotides: TGTGCCTGTGACACCCTGGGGGATACAAGCTCCAGGGACACCCGACAGATGTTTTTC. Translating gives CACDTLGDTSSRDTRQMFF.

This clone was seen a handful of times. A far larger clone differs by one base, so this is likely a read error. This rearrangement joins TRDV2 to TRDJ3; D gene unclear. Trimming took off 3 bases at V and 2 bases at J, with 1 base between the two ends. Germline CDR1 GEAIGNYY, CDR2 EKD. CDR3 length: 13 residues. The CDR3 DNA is TGTGCCTGTGACGCCTGGGACACCCGACAGATGTTTTTC. Translation: CACDAWDTRQMFF.